This T cell receptor (beta chain) was captured by sequencing in a study of somatic mutations in cytotoxic T cells in rheumatoid arthritis. Turning to the study itself: No treatment had yet been given when patient blood (approximately 29 ml EDTA) was drawn, right after diagnosis.

Here immunoSEQ multiplex PCR was the method, and the copy in TCRdb shows in-frame clones only, minus some. This table holds tens of thousands of clones, about 85% found once. J was trimmed by 9 bases and V by 3 bases; bases with no gene match: 8. The germline CDR1 and CDR2 sequences are SNHLY and FYNNEI. This CDR3 contains 15 residues. Flow cytometry was used to check the purity of CD4+ and CD8+ cells, which had been isolated by positive magnetic bead selection. In its sample, this clone was seen a few times. The clonotype comes from an adult with rheumatoid arthritis. Source material: CD8+ T cells sorted from blood. The rearrangement links TRBV2 to TRBJ1-6; TRBD1 agrees at 7 bases. CDR3 sequence: CASSDRQGGLSPLHF. The CDR3 region has the DNA TGTGCCAGCAGTGACCGACAGGGAGGGCTTTCACCCCTCCACTTT.